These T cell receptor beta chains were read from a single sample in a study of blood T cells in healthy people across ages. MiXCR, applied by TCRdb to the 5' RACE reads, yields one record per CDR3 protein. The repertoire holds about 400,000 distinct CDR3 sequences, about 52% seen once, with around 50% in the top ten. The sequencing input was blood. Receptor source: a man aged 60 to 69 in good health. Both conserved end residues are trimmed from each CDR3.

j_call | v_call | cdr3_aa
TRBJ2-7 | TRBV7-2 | ASSYPGQGYEQY
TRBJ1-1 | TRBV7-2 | ASSLRRRLNTEAF
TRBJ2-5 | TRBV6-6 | ASSYLGQGQETQY
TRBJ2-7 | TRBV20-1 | SARILYERY
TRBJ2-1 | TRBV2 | ASSESGSFYNEQF
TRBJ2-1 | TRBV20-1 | SARGGGLATSYNEQF
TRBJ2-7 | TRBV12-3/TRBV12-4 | ASSFGGPRVPYEQY
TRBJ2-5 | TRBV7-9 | ASSSSPTGRQY
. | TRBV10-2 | ASSEFSGGWFEQY
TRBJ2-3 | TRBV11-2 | ASSLVLSGRRGADTQY
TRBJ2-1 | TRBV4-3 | ASSQDIGTRSRSYNEQF
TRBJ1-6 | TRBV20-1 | SASGSLNSPLH
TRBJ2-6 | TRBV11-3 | ASSGRSGKPGANVLT
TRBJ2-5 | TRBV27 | ASSLSAGDQETQY
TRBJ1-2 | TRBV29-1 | SVESQGERGYT
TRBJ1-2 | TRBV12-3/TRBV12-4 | ASSLGQGDDYGYT
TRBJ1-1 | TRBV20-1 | SARLRPAGEANTEAF
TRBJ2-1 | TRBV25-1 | ASSVGGGPYNEQF
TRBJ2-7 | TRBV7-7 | ASSAITPGQLAYEQY
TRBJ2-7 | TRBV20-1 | SGRGTYEQY
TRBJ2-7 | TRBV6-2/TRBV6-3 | ASSPVGQGGSEQY
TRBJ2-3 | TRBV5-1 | ASSLRGAGTDTQY
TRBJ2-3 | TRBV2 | ASRLIAGRTDTQY
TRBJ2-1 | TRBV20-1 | SAPLTRGPNNEQF